This T cell receptor beta chain was recorded in a study of beta chain features in type 1 diabetes. Study background: Sorted cells from all samples, numbering over 85,000,000, were examined. Regarding the study as a whole: Within patients, naive, central memory and Treg TCRB repertoires seemed more similar than within healthy donors. Across all four CD4+ subsets, people with type 1 diabetes showed modestly shorter TCRB CDR3s.

Investigators reverse transcribed all isolated RNA, so they sequenced expressed TCRB transcripts. Only in-frame clones appear in the TCRdb table, and some are missing; sequencing was by immunoSEQ multiplex PCR. In the table there are over 300,000 clones, around 9.7% of which are singletons. V was clipped by 2 bases and J by 3 bases, with 3 bases between them. Germline lookup yields CDR1 SQVTM and CDR2 ANQGSEA. The CDR3 has 11 residues. This clone was seen a few times. Its antigen remains unknown. The chain carries TRBV29-1 and TRBJ2-3, with D unresolved. The material sequenced was central memory CD4+ T cells from blood. The TCR originated in a man aged 25-45 years with type 1 diabetes. Written as DNA, the CDR3 is TGCAGCGTTGAACATACAGATACGCAGTATTTT. It is translated as CSVEHTDTQYF.